The clone carrying this T cell receptor beta chain was found a few times. This specimen belongs to a study of cytotoxic CD8 clonotypes in ibrutinib-treated CLL. About the study: The patient breakdown showed roughly 10 relapsed/refractory and under 16 treatment-naive cases, with under 18 IGHV unmutated. Responses: around 24 partial, 2 complete; after median approximately 70 months, about 15 stayed remitted, roughly 12 progressed.

The CDR3 has 13 amino acids. T cells were sequenced at a targeted depth of 1 in 200,000 to 1 in 1 million. Sequencing was performed with immunoSEQ multiplex PCR; in TCRdb, only in-frame clones are kept and a portion is missing. The repertoire consists of approximately 100,000 clones, with 70% to 80% occurring once and the leading ten covering approximately 30%. Sample: PBMCs, taken after 12 months of ibrutinib treatment. The chain uses TRBV21-1 and TRBJ1-2. TRBV21-1 is a pseudogene. The sequence was obtained from a human donor with chronic lymphocytic leukemia. CDR3 sequence: CASSKGGNYGYTF. The CDR3 bases are TGTGCCAGCAGCAAAGGGGGGAACTATGGCTACACCTTC.